This TCR beta chain was found in a study of cytomegalovirus exposure and HLA in healthy donors. The CDR3 runs 14 residues. Germline CDR1 reads MNHNS; CDR2 reads SASEGT. Trimming took 2 bases from V and 4 from J; bases not matched to a gene: 4. The PCR was carried out with 60 Vbeta primers and 13 Jbeta primers. Sequencing was performed with immunoSEQ multiplex PCR; in TCRdb, only in-frame clones are kept and a portion is missing. This sample has 130,000 to 150,000 clones, with around 84% found just once. The origin of this receptor is a man aged 40-50 years in good health and CMV-seropositive. The sample taken for sequencing was PBMCs. The rearrangement links TRBV6-1 to TRBJ1-2; TRBD1 matches 7 bases. This chain's CDR3 is CASSEQGEIYGYTF. CDR3 nucleotide sequence: TGTGCCAGCAGTGAACAGGGGGAGATCTATGGCTACACCTTC.